This passage covers 3 T cell receptor beta chains from one sample sequenced in a study of Ad26.COV2.S vaccination and SARS-CoV-2 variants (dated by TCRdb to about 2021). The time point label corresponds to: individuals recovered from natural SARS-CoV-2 infection. Library construction relied on the immunoSEQ multiplex PCR assay. Here the immuneACCESS table is served through TCRdb, limited to in-frame sequences with V and J called. Missing clones are a known gap in these copies; in checked studies unresolved V genes cover under half, and the rest lacks a known reason. This sample lists about 140,000 clones; roughly 89% were detected once. The ten largest clones take up approximately 5.1% of the sample. Specimen: peripheral blood, collected after recovery from COVID-19. The source is a human donor who had recovered from COVID-19.

Only one count was recorded for this clone. The V gene is TRBV28, the J gene TRBJ2-7, with D perhaps TRBD1 (5 bases). The CDR3 extends over 14 amino acids. Germline V gene sequence: CDR1 MDHEN, CDR2 SYDVKM. V lost 6 bases and J lost 0, with 12 bases in between. This CDR3 is CASSRVPLSYEQYF. In DNA, the CDR3 is TGTGCCAGCAGCAGGGTTCCCCTCTCCTACGAGCAGTACTTC.

The chain couples TRBV18 to TRBJ2-5, with 8 bases aligning to TRBD2. The CDR3 is 13 residues long. The ends lost 5 bases at V and 3 bases at J; junction bases unmatched: 2. CDR1 and CDR2 (germline): KGHSH, LQKENI. The CDR3 sequence is CASSMGLEETQYF. In nucleotides, the CDR3 is TGTGCCAGCTCAATGGGACTAGAAGAGACCCAGTACTTC.

The chain is built from TRBV6-5 and TRBJ1-4, with 8 bases that match TRBD1. The CDR3 is 14 amino acids. The germline V gene encodes CDR1 MNHEY and CDR2 SVGAGI. V shed 6 bases, J shed 4 bases, and the junction held 4 bases outside the gene matches. The CDR3 loop is CASSEDRVNEKLFF. The CDR3 DNA follows: TGTGCCAGCAGCGAGGACAGGGTTAATGAAAAACTGTTTTTT.